This T cell receptor (beta chain) came from a study of blood T cell repertoires in COVID-19. Study summary: Collection of acute and convalescent COVID-19 samples took place in the United States, Italy and Spain. PBMCs, B-cell-depleted T cells, or T cells provided the cDNA or gDNA that made up the material.

In the source study's methods: Scientists estimated how many nucleated cells there were by amplifying reference gene primers. Generated by immunoSEQ multiplex PCR, the TCRdb table keeps only in-frame clones and is missing some. V, J and clone size derive from that table, while D and trimming were established from the DNA sequence. The table has about 280,000 clones, less than 85% seen once. Germline loops: CDR1 SQVTM, CDR2 ANQGSEA. This CDR3 comprises 13 residues. Sequences were obtained from PBMCs or T cells enriched from blood (not recorded which). The V call is TRBV29-1, the J call TRBJ1-1, with a possible D match to TRBD1 (5 bases). The receptor was derived from a woman in her fifties or sixties who had recovered from COVID-19. DNA for the CDR3: TGCAGTACAACCGAAGGGGATTACACTGAAGCTTTCTTT. Its protein is CSTTEGDYTEAFF. The full variable domain, in which reference TRBV29-1 and TRBJ1-1 provide the parts outside the CDR3, is SAVISQKPSRDICQRGTSLTIQCQVDSQVTMMFWYRQQPGQSLTLIATANQGSEATYESGFVIDKFPISRPNLTFSTLTVSNMSPEDSSIYLCSTTEGDYTEAFFGQGTRLTVV.